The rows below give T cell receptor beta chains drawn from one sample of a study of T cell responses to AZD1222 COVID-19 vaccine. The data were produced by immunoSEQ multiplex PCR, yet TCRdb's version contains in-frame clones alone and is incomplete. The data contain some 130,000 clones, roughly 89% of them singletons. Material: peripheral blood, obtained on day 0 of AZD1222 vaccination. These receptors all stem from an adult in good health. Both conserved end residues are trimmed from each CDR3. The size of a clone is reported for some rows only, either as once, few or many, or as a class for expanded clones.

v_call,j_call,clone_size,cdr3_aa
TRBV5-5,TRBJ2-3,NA,ASSPPPLSTDTQY
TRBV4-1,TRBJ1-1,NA,ASSLHPVDSSEAF
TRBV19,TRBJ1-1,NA,ASSLGQFNTEAF
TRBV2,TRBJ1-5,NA,ASSEGGRRSNQPQH
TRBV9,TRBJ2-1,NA,ASSVEGLVQNEQF
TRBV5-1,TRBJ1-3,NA,ASSRNIDGISGNTIY
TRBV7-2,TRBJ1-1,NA,ASSFHREAF
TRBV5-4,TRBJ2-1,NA,ASSLGLRGIGEQF
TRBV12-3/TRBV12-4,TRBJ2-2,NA,ASRHLVTGELF
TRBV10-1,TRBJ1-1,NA,ASSHRATEAF
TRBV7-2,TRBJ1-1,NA,ASSLVSQSNNVWNTEAF
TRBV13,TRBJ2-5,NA,ASSSGTSGPRTQY
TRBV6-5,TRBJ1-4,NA,ASSLSGTDNEKLF
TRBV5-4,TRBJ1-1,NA,ASSSSSNTEAF
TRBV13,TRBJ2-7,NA,ASSHSPLAEVTYEQY
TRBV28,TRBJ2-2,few,ASIDRGPGGELF
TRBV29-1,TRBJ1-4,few,SVSGGSRQKLF
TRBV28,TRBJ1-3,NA,ASSDPGSSSGNTIY
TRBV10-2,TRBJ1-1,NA,ASKENTEAF
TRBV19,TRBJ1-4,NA,ASSSPGTGVEKLF
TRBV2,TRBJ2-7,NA,ASTSWAGSLSYEQY
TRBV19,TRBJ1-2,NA,ASIRRRQKTDNFDGYT
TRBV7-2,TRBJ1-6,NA,ASSGQGLTNSPLH
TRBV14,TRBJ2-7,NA,ASSKEASGVYEQY
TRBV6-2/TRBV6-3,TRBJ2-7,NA,ASSDPRQGRTYEQY
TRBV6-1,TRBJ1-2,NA,ASSGPKGQGAWGYT
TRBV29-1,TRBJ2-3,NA,SVAGSGDTQY
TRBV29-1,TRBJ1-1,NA,SGGQPEAF
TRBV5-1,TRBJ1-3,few,ASSSTGFGNTIY
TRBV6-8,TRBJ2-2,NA,ASRRGADTGELF
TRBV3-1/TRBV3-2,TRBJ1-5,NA,ASSQGPGGGQPQH
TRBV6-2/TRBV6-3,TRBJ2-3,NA,ASSYSPSQAQY
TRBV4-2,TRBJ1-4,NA,ASSHSTGTPVLSNEKLF
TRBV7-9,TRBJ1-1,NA,ASSLVLGNTEAF
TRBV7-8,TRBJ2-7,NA,ASSRNLRGNEQY
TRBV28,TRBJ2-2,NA,ASSLLWDRGTGELF
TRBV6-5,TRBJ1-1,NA,ASSYMGEAF
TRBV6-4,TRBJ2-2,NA,ASTGQGGTGGELF
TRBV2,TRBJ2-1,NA,ASSMYVTTYNEQF
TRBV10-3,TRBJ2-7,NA,ATSGTSGQY
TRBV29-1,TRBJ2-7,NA,SVGKQGDEQY
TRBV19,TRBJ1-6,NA,ASSNRDTGDYNSPLH
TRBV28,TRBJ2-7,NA,ASSFGYTGVYYEQY
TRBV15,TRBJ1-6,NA,ATSKREPGHNNSPLH
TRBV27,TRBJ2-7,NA,ASSLIVSGGLVSYEQY
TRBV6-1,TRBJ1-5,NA,ASSENRDQPQH
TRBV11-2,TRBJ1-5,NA,ASSLDPSQPQH
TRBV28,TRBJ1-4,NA,ASGGGTGISDADNEKLF
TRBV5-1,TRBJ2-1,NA,ASSLAPETYNEQF
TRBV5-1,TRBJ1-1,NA,ASSLGGGSMNTEAF
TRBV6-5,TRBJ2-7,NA,ASSYSQGEYEQY
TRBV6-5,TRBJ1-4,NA,ASSYSRSGEKLF
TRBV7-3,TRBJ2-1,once,ASSLRPPTTSGGMLGNEQF